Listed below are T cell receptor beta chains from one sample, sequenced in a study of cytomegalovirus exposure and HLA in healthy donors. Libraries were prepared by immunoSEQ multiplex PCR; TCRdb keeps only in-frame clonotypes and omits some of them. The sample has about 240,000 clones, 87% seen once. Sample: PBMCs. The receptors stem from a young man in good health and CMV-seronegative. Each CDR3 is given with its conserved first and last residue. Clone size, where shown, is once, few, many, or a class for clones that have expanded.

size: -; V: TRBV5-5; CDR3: CASSSRETQYF
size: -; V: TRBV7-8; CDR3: CASSLELRRVADTQYF
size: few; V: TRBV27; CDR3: CAPFGQYF
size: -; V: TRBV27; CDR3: CASMESSGYEQYF
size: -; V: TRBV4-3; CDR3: CASSQDYIGGRAGDTQYF
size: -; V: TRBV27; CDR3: CASKDLGRETQYF
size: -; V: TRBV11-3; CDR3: CASSVTGAGEAFF
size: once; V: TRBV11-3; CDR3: CASSLEGLAGVNEQFF
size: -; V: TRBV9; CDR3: CASSSISRFMNTEAFF
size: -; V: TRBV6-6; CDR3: CASSSPPAFF
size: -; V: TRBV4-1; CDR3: CASSQVGRAGNTIYF
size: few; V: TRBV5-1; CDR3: CASRQATSYEQYF
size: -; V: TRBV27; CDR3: CASSLSGGLSQETQYF
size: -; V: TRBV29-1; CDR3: CSPLLASGEQFF
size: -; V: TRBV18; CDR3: CASSPSGVDQPQHF
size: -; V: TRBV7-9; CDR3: CASSLFEAAKANYGYTF
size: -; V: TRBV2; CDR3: CAGGQALGGAFF
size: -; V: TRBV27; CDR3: CASSLIWQGEDSPLHF
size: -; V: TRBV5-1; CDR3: CASSLGAGAAYEQYF
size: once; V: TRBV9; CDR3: CASSVAGSHWSTQYF
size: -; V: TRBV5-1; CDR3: CASSLGPNSPLHF
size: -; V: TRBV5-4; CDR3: CASTQTSSRAGTGELFF